This entry lists 12 T cell receptor beta chains sequenced from one sample in a study of blood T cell repertoires in COVID-19. Generated by immunoSEQ multiplex PCR, the TCRdb table keeps only in-frame clones and is missing some. The top ten clones hold 3% to 3.5% of a sample with fewer than 120,000 clones, more than 70% of them seen once. Material for sequencing was peripheral blood. The receptors shown here come from a woman aged 50 to 60 with acute or convalescent COVID-19.

The genes are TRBV6-2 or TRBV6-3 and TRBJ2-5, with a possible D match to TRBD2 (5 bases). With 0 bases removed from V and 4 bases from J, the gap between germline ends came to 21 bases. The CDR3 totals 18 residues. CDR1 MNHEY and CDR2 SVGEGT come from the germline V gene. CDR3 amino acids: CASSYSTRVEEPLETQYF. For the CDR3, the DNA is TGTGCCAGCAGTTACTCGACGAGGGTTGAGGAACCCTTAGAGACCCAGTACTTC.

The chain employs TRBV28 and TRBJ1-5; D might be TRBD1 (6 bases). Trimming pared 4 bases from V and 9 bases from J, leaving 13 bases between. CDR1 MDHEN and CDR2 SYDVKM come from the germline V gene. CDR3 length: 13 residues. The CDR3 sequence: CASSSDRTRPQHF. The DNA of the CDR3 is TGTGCCAGCAGTTCGGACAGAACCAGGCCCCAGCATTTT.

This sequence joins TRBV5-1 and TRBJ2-1; TRBD1 agrees at 9 bases. Unmatched junction bases numbered 2, after V lost 4 bases and J lost 6 bases. This CDR3 region has 13 residues. Germline CDR1 reads SGHRS; CDR2 reads YFSETQ. The CDR3 bases are TGCGCCAGCAGCCCGGGACAGGGCAATGAGCAGTTCTTC. Its protein is CASSPGQGNEQFF.

The genes are TRBV28 and TRBJ2-1; D is ambiguous. The CDR3 runs 13 residues. Trimming shortened V by 7 bases and J by 6 bases, and 13 bases separated the two germline ends. Germline CDR1 reads MDHEN; CDR2 reads SYDVKM. CDR3 amino acids: CASTLRRPNEQFF. The CDR3 nucleotides are TGTGCCAGCACTTTGAGGAGACCCAATGAGCAGTTCTTC.

Many counts were recorded for this clone. DNA for the CDR3: TGTGCCAGCAGAGGACAGGAACAGAACACTGAAGCTTTCTTT. Its protein product is CASRGQEQNTEAFF. This chain uses TRBV6-5 with TRBJ1-1, with 7 positions matching TRBD1. The J segment lost 1 base and the V segment lost 6 bases, leaving 5 bases of the junction unmatched. The CDR3 length is 14 residues. Germline-derived CDR1 and CDR2 are MNHEY and SVGAGI.

The chain couples TRBV7-2 to TRBJ2-5; 8 positions agree with TRBD2. The V gene's germline CDR1 is SGHTA and CDR2 FQGNSA. J lost 3 bases, V lost 1 base, and 4 bases had no gene match. CDR3 length equals 15 residues. CDR3 bases: TGTGCCAGCAGCTTAGTAGGGACTAGTAAAGAGACCCAGTACTTC. Translated: CASSLVGTSKETQYF.

The chain recombines TRBV27 with TRBJ1-1; D may be TRBD1 (6 bases). Germline lookup yields CDR1 MNHEY and CDR2 SMNVEV (reference sequence). V was clipped by 5 bases and J by 2 bases, with 9 bases between them. This CDR3 is 13 amino acids long. The CDR3 bases are TGTGCCAGCAGTCCCAGGGGTAACACTGAAGCTTTCTTT. Translating it yields CASSPRGNTEAFF.

The chain recombines TRBV2 with TRBJ2-7; tentatively, D is TRBD2 (6 bases). Germline V gives CDR1 SNHLY, CDR2 FYNNEI. The CDR3 has 14 amino acids. V lost 6 bases, J lost 4 bases, and 16 bases lay in between. CDR3 DNA: TGTGCCAGCAGGCCGGGACTCGAAGGTTACGAGCAGTACTTC. The encoded protein is CASRPGLEGYEQYF. Based on the CDR3 plus reference TRBV2 and TRBJ2-7, the full variable domain is EPEVTQTPSHQVTQMGQEVILRCVPISNHLYFYWYRQILGQKVEFLVSFYNNEISEKSEIFDDQFSVERPDGSNFTLKIRSTKLEDSAMYFCASRPGLEGYEQYFGPGTRLTVT.

The chain uses TRBV16 and TRBJ2-1; 9 bases agree with TRBD2. With 2 bases clipped from V and 6 bases from J, the junction kept 5 bases outside the gene matches. The CDR3 totals 15 residues. Germline-derived CDR1 and CDR2 are KGHSY and FQNENV. CDR3 sequence reads: CASSQRVTSGNEQFF. The CDR3, as DNA: TGTGCCAGCAGCCAAAGGGTGACTAGCGGCAATGAGCAGTTCTTC.

The chain joins TRBV6-5 to TRBJ1-2, with a possible D match to TRBD1 (6 bases). This CDR3 is built from 13 residues. CDR1 and CDR2 (germline): MNHEY, SVGAGI. Trimming pared 10 bases from V and 0 bases from J, leaving 12 bases between. The CDR3 loop reads CAMQGSANYGYTF. DNA of the CDR3: TGTGCCATGCAGGGGAGTGCTAACTATGGCTACACCTTC.

The chain carries TRBV27 and TRBJ2-7; 8 bases map to TRBD1. The CDR3 extends over 15 amino acids. Losses at the gene ends were 1 base for V and 3 bases for J; bases not matched to a gene: 5. Germline V gene sequence: CDR1 MNHEY, CDR2 SMNVEV (reference sequence). The chain's CDR3 is CASSLLRDRFYEQYF. The DNA for the CDR3 is TGTGCCAGCAGTTTATTACGGGACAGGTTCTACGAGCAGTACTTC.

The genes are TRBV6-6 and TRBJ2-7; 12 bases are a match to TRBD2. CDR3 length equals 18 residues. Looked up from germline, CDR1 is MNHNY and CDR2 is SVGAGI (reference sequence). J was trimmed by 2 bases and V by 5 bases; bases with no gene match: 13. CDR3 bases: TGTGCCAGCAGTCCGGCTCTAGCGGGAGGGCCCATCGCCTACGAGCAGTACTTC. Translating gives CASSPALAGGPIAYEQYF.